The 7 T cell receptor beta chains reported below all come from one sample, sequenced in a study of blood T cell repertoires in COVID-19. Repertoires were generated with immunoSEQ multiplex PCR, while TCRdb's copy carries only in-frame clones and drops some. This sample carries about 180,000 clones, about 88% of them seen once, and the ten largest clones take more than 8.5%. The sample comprised PBMCs or T cells enriched from blood (not recorded which). The source of these receptors is a woman between 18 and 29 years old who had recovered from COVID-19.

This chain uses TRBV3-1 (or the pseudogene TRBV3-2) with TRBJ2-1; D is undetermined. The germline V gene encodes CDR1 LGHDT and CDR2 YNNKEL (reference sequence). V lost 4 bases to trimming and J lost 5 bases, with 15 bases between them. The CDR3 covers 15 residues. CDR3 loop: CASSPRVSGDNEQFF. The CDR3 bases are TGTGCCAGCAGCCCCCGGGTTAGTGGCGACAATGAGCAGTTCTTC.

The gene calls are TRBV6-1 and TRBJ2-7; TRBD1 aligns across 9 bases. The J segment lost 5 bases and the V segment lost 3 bases, leaving 8 bases of the junction unmatched. This CDR3 region has 15 residues. CDR1 is MNHNS and CDR2 is SASEGT in the germline V gene. The CDR3: CASSEIAGQGNEQYF. CDR3 in DNA: TGTGCCAGCAGTGAGATTGCAGGACAGGGGAACGAGCAGTACTTC.

The chain joins TRBV7-9 to TRBJ2-3, with TRBD2 matching 11 bases. Germline trimming cut 5 bases from V and 6 bases from J; bases unmatched to any gene: 7. The CDR3 loop spans 15 amino acids. Per the germline V gene, CDR1 is SEHNR and CDR2 is FQNEAQ (reference sequence). CDR3 in amino acids: CASSRSGGALDTQYF. DNA of the CDR3: TGTGCCAGCAGCCGTAGCGGGGGGGCCCTCGATACGCAGTATTTT.

A single count supports this clone. J is TRBJ1-4 and V is TRBV7-2, with 8 bases fitting TRBD1. CDR3 size: 16 residues. The V gene end was trimmed by 2 bases and the J gene end by 3 bases; junction bases not matched to a gene: 5. Germline lookup yields CDR1 SGHTA and CDR2 FQGNSA. The CDR3 DNA sequence: TGTGCCAGCAGCTTATCAGGGGGCTCGTCTAATGAAAAACTGTTTTTT. It specifies CASSLSGGSSNEKLFF.

V is TRBV7-9 and J is TRBJ2-7; D perhaps matches TRBD2 (6 bases). The CDR3 is 14 amino acids. The germline CDR1 and CDR2 sequences are SEHNR and FQNEAQ (reference sequence). The V end was cut by 1 base, the J end by 6 bases, with 13 bases between. The CDR3 here is CASSLGGVGGEQYF. Here the CDR3 DNA reads TGTGCCAGCAGCTTAGGAGGGGTGGGGGGCGAGCAGTACTTC.

The CDR3 DNA is TGTGCCAGTAGTGGATACAGGGAGCGATATACTGAAGCTTTCTTT. It specifies CASSGYRERYTEAFF. J is TRBJ1-1 and V is TRBV19; D might be TRBD1 (6 bases). The CDR3 extends over 15 amino acids. Germline CDR1 and CDR2: LNHDA and SQIVND (reference sequence). Trimming cost V 5 bases and J 5 bases, with 18 bases left between them.

This rearrangement joins TRBV7-9 to TRBJ1-2; possibly TRBD1 for D (6 bases). V lost 1 base and J 3 bases, leaving 9 bases between the germline ends. Germline V gene lookup returns CDR1 SEHNR and CDR2 FQNEAQ (reference sequence). The CDR3 is 14 residues long. In DNA form, the CDR3 reads TGTGCCAGCAGCTTAGGGGCAGGGGACTATGGCTACACCTTC. This gives the protein CASSLGAGDYGYTF.